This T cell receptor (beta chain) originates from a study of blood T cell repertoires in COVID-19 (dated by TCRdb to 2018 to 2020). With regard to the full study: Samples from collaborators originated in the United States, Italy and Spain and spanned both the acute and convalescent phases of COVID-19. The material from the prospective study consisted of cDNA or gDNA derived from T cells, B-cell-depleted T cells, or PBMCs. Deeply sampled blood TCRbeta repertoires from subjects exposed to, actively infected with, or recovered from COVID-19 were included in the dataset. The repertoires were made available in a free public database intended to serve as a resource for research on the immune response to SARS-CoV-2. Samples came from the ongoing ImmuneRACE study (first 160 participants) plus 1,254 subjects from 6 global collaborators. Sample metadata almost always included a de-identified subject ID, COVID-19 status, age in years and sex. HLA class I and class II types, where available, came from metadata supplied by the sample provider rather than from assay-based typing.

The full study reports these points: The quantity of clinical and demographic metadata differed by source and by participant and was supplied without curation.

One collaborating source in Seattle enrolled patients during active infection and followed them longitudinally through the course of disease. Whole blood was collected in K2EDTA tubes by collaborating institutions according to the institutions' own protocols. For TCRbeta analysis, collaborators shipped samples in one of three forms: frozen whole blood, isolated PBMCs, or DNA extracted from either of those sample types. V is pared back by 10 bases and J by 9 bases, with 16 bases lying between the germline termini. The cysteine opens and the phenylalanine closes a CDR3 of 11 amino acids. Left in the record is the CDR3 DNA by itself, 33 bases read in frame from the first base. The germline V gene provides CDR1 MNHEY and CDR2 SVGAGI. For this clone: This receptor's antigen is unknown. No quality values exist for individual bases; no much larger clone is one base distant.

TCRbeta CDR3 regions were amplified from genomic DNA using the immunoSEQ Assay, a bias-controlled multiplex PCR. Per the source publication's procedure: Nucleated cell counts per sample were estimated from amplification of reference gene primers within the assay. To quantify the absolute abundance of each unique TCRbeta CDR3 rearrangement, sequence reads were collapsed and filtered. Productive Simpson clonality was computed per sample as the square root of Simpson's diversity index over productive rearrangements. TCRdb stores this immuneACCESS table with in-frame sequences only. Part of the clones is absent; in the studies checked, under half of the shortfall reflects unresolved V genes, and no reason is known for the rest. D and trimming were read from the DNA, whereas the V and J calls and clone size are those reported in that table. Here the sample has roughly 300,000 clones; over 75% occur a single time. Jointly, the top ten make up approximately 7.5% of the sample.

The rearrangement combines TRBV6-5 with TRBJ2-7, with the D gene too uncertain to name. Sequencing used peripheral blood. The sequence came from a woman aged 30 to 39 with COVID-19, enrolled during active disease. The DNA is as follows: TGTGCCACCGAGCTCCTTGGTACGCAGTACTTC. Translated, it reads CATELLGTQYF.